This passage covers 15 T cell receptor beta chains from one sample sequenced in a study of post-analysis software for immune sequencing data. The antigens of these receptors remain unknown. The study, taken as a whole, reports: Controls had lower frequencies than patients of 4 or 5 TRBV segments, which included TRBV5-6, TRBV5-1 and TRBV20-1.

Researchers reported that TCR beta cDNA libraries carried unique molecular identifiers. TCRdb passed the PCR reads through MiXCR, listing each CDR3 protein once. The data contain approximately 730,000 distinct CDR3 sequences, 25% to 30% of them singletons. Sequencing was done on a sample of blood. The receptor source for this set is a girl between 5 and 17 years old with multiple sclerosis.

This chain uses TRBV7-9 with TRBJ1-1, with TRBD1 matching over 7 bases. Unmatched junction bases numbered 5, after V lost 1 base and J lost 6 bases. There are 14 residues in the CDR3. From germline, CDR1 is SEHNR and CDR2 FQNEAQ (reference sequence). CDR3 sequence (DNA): TGTGCCAGCAGCTTAGGACAGGGTAGCGCTGAAGCTTTCTTT. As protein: CASSLGQGSAEAFF.

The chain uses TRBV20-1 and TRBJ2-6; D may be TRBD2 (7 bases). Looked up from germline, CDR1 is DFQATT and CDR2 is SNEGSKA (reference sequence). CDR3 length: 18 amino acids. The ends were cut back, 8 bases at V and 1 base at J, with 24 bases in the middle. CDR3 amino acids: CSTDPSGGGLSGANVLTF. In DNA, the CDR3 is TGCAGTACAGACCCGTCGGGGGGCGGTTTATCTGGGGCCAACGTCCTGACTTTC.

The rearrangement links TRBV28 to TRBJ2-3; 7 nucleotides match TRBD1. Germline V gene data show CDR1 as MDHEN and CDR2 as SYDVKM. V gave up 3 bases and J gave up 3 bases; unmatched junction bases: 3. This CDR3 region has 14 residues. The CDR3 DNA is TGTGCCAGCAGTTTCGACAGGGAAACAGATACGCAGTATTTT. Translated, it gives CASSFDRETDTQYF.

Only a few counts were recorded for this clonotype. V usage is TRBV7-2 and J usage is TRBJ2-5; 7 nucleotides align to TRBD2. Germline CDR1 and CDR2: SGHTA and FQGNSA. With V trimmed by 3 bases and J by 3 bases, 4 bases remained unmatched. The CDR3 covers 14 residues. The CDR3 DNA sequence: TGTGCCAGCAGCTTTTCGCTAGCGGAAGAGACCCAGTACTTC. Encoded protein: CASSFSLAEETQYF.

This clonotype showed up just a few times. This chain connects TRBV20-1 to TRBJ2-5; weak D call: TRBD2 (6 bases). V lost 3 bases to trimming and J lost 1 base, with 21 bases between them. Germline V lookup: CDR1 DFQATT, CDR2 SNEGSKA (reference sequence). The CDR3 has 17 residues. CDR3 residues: CSASGQAGGRSQETQYF. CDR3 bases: TGCAGTGCTAGTGGCCAAGCAGGAGGGAGATCCCAAGAGACCCAGTACTTC.

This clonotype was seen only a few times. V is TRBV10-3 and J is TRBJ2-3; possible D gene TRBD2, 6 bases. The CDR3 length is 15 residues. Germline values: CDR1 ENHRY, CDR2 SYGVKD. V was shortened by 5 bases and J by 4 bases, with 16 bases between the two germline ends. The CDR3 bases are TGTGCCATCAGTCCGGGACTCCCGGGGGCAGATACGCAGTATTTT. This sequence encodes CAISPGLPGADTQYF.

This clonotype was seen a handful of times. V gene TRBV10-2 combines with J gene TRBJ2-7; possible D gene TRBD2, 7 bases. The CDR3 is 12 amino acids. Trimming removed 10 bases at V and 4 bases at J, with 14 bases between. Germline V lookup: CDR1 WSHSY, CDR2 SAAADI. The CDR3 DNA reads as TGCGCCACCCGAGGGGGGGAATACGAGCAGTACTTC. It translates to CATRGGEYEQYF.

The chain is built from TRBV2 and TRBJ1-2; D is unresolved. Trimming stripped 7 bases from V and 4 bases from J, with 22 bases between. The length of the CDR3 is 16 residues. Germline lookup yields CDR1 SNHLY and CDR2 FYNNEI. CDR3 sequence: CASTLVTGRTTYGYTF. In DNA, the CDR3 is TGTGCCAGCACCTTGGTTACGGGCAGGACCACCTATGGCTACACCTTC. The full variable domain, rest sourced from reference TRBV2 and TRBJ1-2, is EPEVTQTPSHQVTQMGQEVILRCVPISNHLYFYWYRQILGQKVEFLVSFYNNEISEKSEIFDDQFSVERPDGSNFTLKIRSTKLEDSAMYFCASTLVTGRTTYGYTFGSGTRLTVV.

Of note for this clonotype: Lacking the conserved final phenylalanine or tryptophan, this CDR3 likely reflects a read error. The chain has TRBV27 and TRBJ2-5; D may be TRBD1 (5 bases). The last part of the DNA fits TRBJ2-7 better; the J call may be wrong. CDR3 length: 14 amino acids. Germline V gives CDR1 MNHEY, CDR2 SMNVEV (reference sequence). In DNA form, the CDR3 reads TGTGCCAGCAGTGTCTACAGGAATTCCTACGAGCAGTACTCC. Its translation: CASSVYRNSYEQYS.

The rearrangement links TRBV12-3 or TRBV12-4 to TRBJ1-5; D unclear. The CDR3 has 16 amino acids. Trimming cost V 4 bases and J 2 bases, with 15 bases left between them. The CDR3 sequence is CASSWGTGNGNQPQHF. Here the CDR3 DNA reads TGTGCCAGCAGTTGGGGAACCGGGAATGGCAATCAGCCCCAGCATTTT.

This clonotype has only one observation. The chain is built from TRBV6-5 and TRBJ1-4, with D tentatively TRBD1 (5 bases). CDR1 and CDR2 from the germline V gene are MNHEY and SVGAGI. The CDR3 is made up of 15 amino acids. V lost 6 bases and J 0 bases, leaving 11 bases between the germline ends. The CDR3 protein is CASSYRMATNEKLFF. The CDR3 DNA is TGTGCCAGCAGCTACAGGATGGCAACTAATGAAAAACTGTTTTTT.

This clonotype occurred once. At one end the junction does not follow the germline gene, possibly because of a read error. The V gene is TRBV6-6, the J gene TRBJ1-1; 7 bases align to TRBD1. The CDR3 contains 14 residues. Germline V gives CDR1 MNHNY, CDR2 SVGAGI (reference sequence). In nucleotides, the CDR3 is TGTTCCAGCAATCCAGGGGGTCCGAACACTGAAGCTTTCTTT. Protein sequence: CSSNPGGPNTEAFF.

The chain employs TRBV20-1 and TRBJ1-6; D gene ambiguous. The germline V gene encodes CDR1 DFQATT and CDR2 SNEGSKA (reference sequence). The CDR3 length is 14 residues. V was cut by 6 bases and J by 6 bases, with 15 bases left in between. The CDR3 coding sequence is TGCAGTGCCACTCGTATGTGGGGTAATTCACCCCTCCACTTT. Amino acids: CSATRMWGNSPLHF.

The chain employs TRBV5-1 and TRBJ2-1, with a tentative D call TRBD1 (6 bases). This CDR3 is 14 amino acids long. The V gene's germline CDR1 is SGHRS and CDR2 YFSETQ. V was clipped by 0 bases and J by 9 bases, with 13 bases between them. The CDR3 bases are TGCGCCAGCAGCTTGGATGGGGGCCTCGGTGAGCAGTTCTTC. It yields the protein CASSLDGGLGEQFF.

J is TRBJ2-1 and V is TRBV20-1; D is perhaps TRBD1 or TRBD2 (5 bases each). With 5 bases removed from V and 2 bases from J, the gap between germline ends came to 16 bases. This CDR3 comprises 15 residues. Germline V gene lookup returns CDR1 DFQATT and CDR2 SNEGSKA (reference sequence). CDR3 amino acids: CSALSGTDAYNEQFF. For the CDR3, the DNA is TGCAGTGCTTTATCCGGGACCGACGCCTACAATGAGCAGTTCTTC.